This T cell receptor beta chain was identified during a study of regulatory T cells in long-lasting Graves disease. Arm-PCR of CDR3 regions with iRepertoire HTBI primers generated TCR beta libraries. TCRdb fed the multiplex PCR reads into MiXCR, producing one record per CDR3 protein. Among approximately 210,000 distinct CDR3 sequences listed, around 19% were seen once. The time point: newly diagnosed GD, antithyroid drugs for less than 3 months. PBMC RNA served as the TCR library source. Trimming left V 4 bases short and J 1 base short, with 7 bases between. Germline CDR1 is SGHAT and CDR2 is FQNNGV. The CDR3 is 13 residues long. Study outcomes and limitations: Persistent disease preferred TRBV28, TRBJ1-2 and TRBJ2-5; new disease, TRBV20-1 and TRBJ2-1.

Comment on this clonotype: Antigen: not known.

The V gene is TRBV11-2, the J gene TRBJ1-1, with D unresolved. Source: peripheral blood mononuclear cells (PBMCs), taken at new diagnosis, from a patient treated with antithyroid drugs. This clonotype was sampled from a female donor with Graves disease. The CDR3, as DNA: TGTGCCAGCAGCTCAAGCAGGAACACTGAAGCTTTCTTT. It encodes CASSSSRNTEAFF.